Presented here are 8 T cell receptor beta chains from one specimen sequenced in a study of blood T cell repertoires in COVID-19. Clones were read by immunoSEQ multiplex PCR, and TCRdb kept only the in-frame ones, dropping some. There are around 230,000 clones in the sample; roughly 80% occur only once, and over 8% lies in the top ten. Sequencing used peripheral blood. The source of these receptors is an elderly woman with acute or convalescent COVID-19.

The table lists this clone with a count of one. This rearrangement joins TRBV2 to TRBJ2-5, with D possibly TRBD2 on 7 matching bases. CDR3 length equals 14 residues. Per the germline V gene, CDR1 is SNHLY and CDR2 is FYNNEI. V was clipped by 2 bases and J by 3 bases, with 10 bases between them. The DNA for the CDR3 is TGTGCCAGCAGTGAAAGGGGGACTAAAGAGACCCAGTACTTC. Protein product: CASSERGTKETQYF.

This chain uses TRBV5-1 with TRBJ1-2, with D hard to call. Germline assignment: CDR1 SGHRS and CDR2 YFSETQ. This CDR3 region has 15 residues. The germline V and J ends were trimmed by 4 bases and 7 bases, with 20 bases remaining between them. In nucleotides, the CDR3 is TGCGCCAGCAGCCACTCCGACGGACTGGGCCTTGGCTACACCTTC. This codes for CASSHSDGLGLGYTF.

CDR3 sequence: CASSLYRGDNSPLHF. The CDR3 DNA follows: TGTGCCAGCAGTTTGTACAGGGGGGATAATTCACCCCTCCACTTT. The chain couples TRBV27 to TRBJ1-6; 8 bases match TRBD1. Germline V gene data show CDR1 as MNHEY and CDR2 as SMNVEV (reference sequence). The CDR3 extends over 15 amino acids. The V and J ends lost 3 bases and 5 bases, in that order; junction bases with no gene match: 3.

J is TRBJ2-7 and V is TRBV6-5; D not certain. Trimming shortened V by 3 bases and J by 5 bases, and 8 bases separated the two germline ends. The CDR3 runs to 12 residues. CDR1 and CDR2 from the germline V gene are MNHEY and SVGAGI. CDR3 loop: CASSYGQNEQYF. The CDR3 DNA sequence: TGTGCCAGCAGTTATGGGCAGAACGAGCAGTACTTC.

This rearrangement joins TRBV10-3 to TRBJ1-1; D remains unclear. The CDR3 is 13 residues long. The germline CDR1 and CDR2 sequences are ENHRY and SYGVKD. Trimming left V 4 bases short and J 5 bases short, with 11 bases between. The CDR3 sequence: CAISAGSETEAFF. As DNA, the CDR3 is TGTGCCATCAGTGCGGGATCTGAAACTGAAGCTTTCTTT.

The chain carries TRBV24-1 and TRBJ1-6; perhaps TRBD1 as D (6 bases). Trimming left V 4 bases short and J 6 bases short, with 9 bases between. Germline V gene sequence: CDR1 KGHDR, CDR2 SFDVKD. There are 14 residues in the CDR3. The CDR3: CATSEDSINSPLHF. CDR3 bases: TGTGCCACCAGTGAGGACAGCATTAATTCACCCCTCCACTTT.

This clone appeared a few times. CDR3 bases: TGTGCCAGCAGCAGGACAGGGGTAAATCAGCCCCAGCATTTT. This translates into CASSRTGVNQPQHF. The chain has TRBV5-6 and TRBJ1-5; 9 bases map to TRBD1. The junction had 3 bases not matched to a gene; V was cut back by 4 bases and J by 4 bases. Germline CDR1 is SGHDT and CDR2 is YYEEEE. This CDR3 comprises 14 residues.

The chain uses TRBV9 and TRBJ2-5, with 10 bases lining up with TRBD2. This CDR3 has 18 amino acids. Per the germline V gene, CDR1 is SGDLS and CDR2 is YYNGEE. V gave up 1 base and J gave up 2 bases; unmatched junction bases: 11. CDR3 DNA: TGTGCCAGCAGCGTAAGCTTGGTTAGCGGGGGGCCTCAAGAGACCCAGTACTTC. Its translation is CASSVSLVSGGPQETQYF.